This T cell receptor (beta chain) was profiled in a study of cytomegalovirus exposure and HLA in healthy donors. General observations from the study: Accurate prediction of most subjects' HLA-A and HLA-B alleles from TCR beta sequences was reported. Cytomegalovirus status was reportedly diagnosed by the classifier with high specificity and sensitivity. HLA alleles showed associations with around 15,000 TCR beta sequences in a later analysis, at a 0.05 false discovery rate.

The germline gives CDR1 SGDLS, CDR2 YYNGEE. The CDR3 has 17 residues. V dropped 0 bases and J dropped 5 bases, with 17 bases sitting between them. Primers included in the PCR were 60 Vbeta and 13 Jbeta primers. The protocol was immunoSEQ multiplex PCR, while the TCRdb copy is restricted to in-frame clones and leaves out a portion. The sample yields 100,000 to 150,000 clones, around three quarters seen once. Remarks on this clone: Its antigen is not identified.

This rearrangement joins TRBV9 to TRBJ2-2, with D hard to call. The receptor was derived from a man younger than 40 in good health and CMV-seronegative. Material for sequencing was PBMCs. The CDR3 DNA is TGTGCCAGCAGCGTAGTTGGCGGTTTGCAATGGACCGGGGAGCTGTTTTTT. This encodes CASSVVGGLQWTGELFF.